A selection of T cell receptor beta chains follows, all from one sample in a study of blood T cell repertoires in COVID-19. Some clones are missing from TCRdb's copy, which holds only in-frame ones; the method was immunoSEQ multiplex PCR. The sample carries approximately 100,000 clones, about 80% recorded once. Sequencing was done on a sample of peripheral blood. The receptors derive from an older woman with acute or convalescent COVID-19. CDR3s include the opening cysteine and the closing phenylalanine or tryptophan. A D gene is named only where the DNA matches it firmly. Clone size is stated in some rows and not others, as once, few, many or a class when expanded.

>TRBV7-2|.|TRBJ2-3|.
CASRDQRSSTDTQYF
TGTGCCAGCCGGGATCAGCGGAGTAGCACAGATACGCAGTATTTT
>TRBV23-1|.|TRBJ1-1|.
CASSPRGANCATEAFF
TGCGCCAGCAGTCCCCGGGGGGCCAATTGCGCCACTGAAGCTTTCTTT
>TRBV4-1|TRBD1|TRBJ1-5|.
CASSQGQGSGQPQHF
TGCGCCAGCAGCCAAGGACAGGGGAGCGGCCAGCCCCAGCATTTT
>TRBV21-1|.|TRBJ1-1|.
CASSTPKTGWGNTEAFF
TGTGCCAGCAGCACCCCGAAGACAGGGTGGGGGAACACTGAAGCTTTCTTT
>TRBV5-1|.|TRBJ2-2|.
CASSFDLAGELFF
TGCGCCAGCAGCTTCGACTTAGCCGGGGAGCTGTTTTTT
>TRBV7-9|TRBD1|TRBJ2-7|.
CASSFAWGQGSYEQYF
TGTGCCAGCAGCTTCGCCTGGGGACAGGGATCCTACGAGCAGTACTTC
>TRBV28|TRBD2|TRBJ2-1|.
CASSLGGVDYNEQFF
TGTGCCAGCAGTTTGGGGGGGGTTGACTACAATGAGCAGTTCTTC
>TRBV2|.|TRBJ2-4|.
CASSPQGNIQYF
TGTGCCAGCAGTCCACAGGGCAACATTCAGTACTTC
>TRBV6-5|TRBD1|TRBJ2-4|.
CASSYQGAKNIQYF
TGTGCCAGCAGTTACCAGGGGGCAAAAAACATTCAGTACTTC
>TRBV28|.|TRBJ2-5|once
CASSGQGRETQYF
TGTGCCAGCAGTGGCCAGGGCAGAGAGACCCAGTACTTC
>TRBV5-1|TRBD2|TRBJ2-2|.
CASSSISGGGTGELFF
TGCGCCAGCAGCTCGATTAGCGGGGGAGGAACCGGGGAGCTGTTTTTT
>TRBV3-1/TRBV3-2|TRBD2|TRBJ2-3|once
CASSHLAGGSTDTQYF
TGTGCCAGCAGCCACCTAGCGGGAGGGAGTACAGATACGCAGTATTTT
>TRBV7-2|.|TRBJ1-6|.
CASSFRQGNSPLHF
TGTGCCAGCAGCTTCCGCCAGGGTAATTCACCCCTCCACTTT
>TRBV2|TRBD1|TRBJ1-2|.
CASSLTGGTSGYTF
TGTGCCAGCAGTCTGACAGGGGGCACTAGTGGCTACACCTTC
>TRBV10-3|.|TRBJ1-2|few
CAIKDQGYGYTF
TGTGCCATCAAGGACCAGGGCTATGGCTACACCTTC
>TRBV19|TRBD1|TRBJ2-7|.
CASSISPGQGLYEQYF
TGTGCCAGTAGTATTTCCCCGGGACAGGGGCTCTACGAGCAGTACTTC
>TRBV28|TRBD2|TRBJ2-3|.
CASRGSGRASHTQYF
TGTGCCAGCAGAGGTAGCGGGAGGGCCTCCCATACGCAGTATTTT
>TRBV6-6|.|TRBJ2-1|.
CASSYRGALFF
TGTGCCAGCAGTTATCGGGGGGCTTTGTTCTTC
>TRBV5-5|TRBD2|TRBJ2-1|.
CASSLERESFNEQFF
TGTGCCAGCAGCTTGGAGCGGGAGAGCTTTAATGAGCAGTTCTTC
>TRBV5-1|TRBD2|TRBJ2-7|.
CASSFSPAGGTYEQYF
TGCGCCAGCAGCTTCAGCCCGGCGGGGGGGACTTACGAGCAGTACTTC
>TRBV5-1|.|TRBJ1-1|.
CASREGGNTEAFF
TGCGCCAGCAGAGAAGGAGGGAACACTGAAGCTTTCTTT
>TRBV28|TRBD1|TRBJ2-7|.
CASSLLDRGSYEQYF
TGTGCCAGCAGTTTACTAGACAGGGGCTCCTACGAGCAGTACTTC
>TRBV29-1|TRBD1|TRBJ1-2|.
CSVDGTGDWYGYTF
TGCAGCGTGGACGGGACAGGGGATTGGTATGGCTACACCTTC
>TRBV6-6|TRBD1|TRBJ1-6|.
CASSHSPGQGSYNSPLHF
TGTGCCAGCAGTCATTCTCCGGGACAGGGGTCGTATAATTCACCCCTCCACTTT
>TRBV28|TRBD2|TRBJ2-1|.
CASSLTSGGNYNEQFF
TGTGCCAGCAGTTTGACTAGCGGGGGAAACTACAATGAGCAGTTCTTC
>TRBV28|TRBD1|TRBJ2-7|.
CASGTRQGAYEQYF
TGTGCCAGTGGAACCCGACAGGGGGCGTACGAGCAGTACTTC
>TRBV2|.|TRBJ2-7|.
CASSLTQSYEQYF
TGTGCCAGCAGTTTGACACAGTCCTACGAGCAGTACTTC
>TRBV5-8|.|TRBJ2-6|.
CASSLAMLAGANVLTF
TGTGCCAGCAGCTTGGCTATGTTAGCTGGGGCCAACGTCCTGACTTTC
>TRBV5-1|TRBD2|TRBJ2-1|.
CASSDGTSDYNEQFF
TGCGCCAGCAGCGACGGGACTAGCGATTACAATGAGCAGTTCTTC
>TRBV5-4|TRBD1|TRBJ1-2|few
CASSLTGVNYGYTF
TGTGCCAGCAGCTTGACAGGGGTCAACTATGGCTACACCTTC
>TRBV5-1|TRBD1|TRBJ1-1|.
CASSLAGTATNTEAFF
TGCGCCAGCAGCTTGGCAGGGACAGCCACGAACACTGAAGCTTTCTTT
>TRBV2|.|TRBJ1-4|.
CASSVIRWVEKLFF
TGTGCCAGCAGTGTTATCAGGTGGGTTGAAAAACTGTTTTTT
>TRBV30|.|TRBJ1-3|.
CAWSYVGGNTIYF
TGTGCCTGGAGCTACGTCGGTGGAAACACCATATATTTT
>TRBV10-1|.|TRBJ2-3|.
CASSDDTRDTDTQYF
TGCGCCAGCAGTGACGACACCAGAGACACAGATACGCAGTATTTT
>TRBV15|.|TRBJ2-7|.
CATSRGVTDSYEQYF
TGTGCCACCAGCAGAGGAGTCACAGACTCCTACGAGCAGTACTTC
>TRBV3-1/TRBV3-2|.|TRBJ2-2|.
CASSQGAGTGELFF
TGTGCCAGCAGCCAAGGCGCGGGGACCGGGGAGCTGTTTTTT
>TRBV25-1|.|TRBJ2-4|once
CASSEKREVFAKNIQYF
TGTGCCAGCAGTGAAAAGAGGGAGGTCTTCGCCAAAAACATTCAGTACTTC
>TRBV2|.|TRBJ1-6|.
CATGESSYNSPLHF
TGTGCCACAGGGGAGTCCTCCTATAATTCACCCCTCCACTTT
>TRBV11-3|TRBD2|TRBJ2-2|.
CASSSWGLAGDTGELFF
TGTGCCAGCAGCTCCTGGGGACTAGCGGGAGACACCGGGGAGCTGTTTTTT
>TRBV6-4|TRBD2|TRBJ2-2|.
CASSGTTSGYTGELFF
TGTGCCAGCAGTGGCACGACTAGCGGTTACACCGGGGAGCTGTTTTTT
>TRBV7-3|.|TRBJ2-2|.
CASSFLTGELFF
TGTGCCAGCAGCTTCCTCACCGGGGAGCTGTTTTTT
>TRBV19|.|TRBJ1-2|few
CASSIGRGNGYTF
TGTGCCAGTAGTATCGGAAGGGGCAATGGCTACACCTTC
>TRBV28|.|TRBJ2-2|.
CASSTQGPYNTGELFF
TGTGCCAGCAGTACCCAGGGGCCATACAACACCGGGGAGCTGTTTTTT
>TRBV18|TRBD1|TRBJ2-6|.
CASSPGQATSGANVLTF
TGTGCCAGCTCACCGGGACAGGCGACCTCTGGGGCCAACGTCCTGACTTTC
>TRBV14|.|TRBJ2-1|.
CASSQLSSVRGEQFF
TGTGCCAGCAGCCAGCTATCCAGCGTTCGCGGTGAGCAGTTCTTC
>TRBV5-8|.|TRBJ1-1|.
CASSPQGPEAFF
TGTGCCAGCAGCCCACAGGGTCCTGAAGCTTTCTTT
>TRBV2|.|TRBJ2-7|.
CATRLDNYEQYF
TGTGCCACACGACTAGACAACTACGAGCAGTACTTC
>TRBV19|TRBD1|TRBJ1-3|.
CASSDPGQVNSGNTIYF
TGTGCCAGTAGTGACCCGGGACAGGTGAACTCTGGAAACACCATATATTTT
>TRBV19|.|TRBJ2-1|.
CASSILAGMTSSYNEQFF
TGTGCCAGTAGTATACTGGCGGGGATGACGAGCTCCTACAATGAGCAGTTCTTC
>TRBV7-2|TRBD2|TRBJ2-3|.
CASSATSGGYTDTQYF
TGTGCCAGCAGCGCAACCTCGGGGGGGTACACAGATACGCAGTATTTT
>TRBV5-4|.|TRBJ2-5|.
CASSLRTVKETQYF
TGTGCCAGCAGCTTGAGGACAGTTAAAGAGACCCAGTACTTC
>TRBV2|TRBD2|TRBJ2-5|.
CASSGELAGGPRGAQYF
TGTGCCAGCAGTGGGGAGCTAGCGGGAGGGCCAAGGGGGGCCCAGTACTTC
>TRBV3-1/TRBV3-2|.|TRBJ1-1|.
CASSQTQGTEAFF
TGTGCCAGCAGCCAAACACAGGGTACTGAAGCTTTCTTT
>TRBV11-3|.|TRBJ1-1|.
CASSFSVNTEAFF
TGTGCCAGCAGCTTTTCGGTGAACACTGAAGCTTTCTTT
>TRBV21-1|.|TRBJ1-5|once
CASSTCYSNQPQHF
TGTGCCAGCAGCACGTGTTATAGCAATCAGCCCCAGCATTTT